This TCR beta chain originates from a study of monozygotic twins with inflammatory bowel disease (dated by TCRdb to about 2019). General notes on the study: The complete study included 28 monozygotic twin pairs: 19 IBD-discordant Danish pairs and nine German pairs, of which four were IBD-concordant and five were IBD-discordant. Within discordant pairs, disease-associated traits were sought mainly by comparing IBD patients with their genetically identical healthy co-twins. Each individual had, on average, about 151 000 unique TCRalpha sequences and 181 000 unique TCRbeta sequences available for analysis. Study-wide conclusions, independent of this receptor: Distinction between different T cell subtypes could not be achieved in the analysis. Repertoire similarity did not differ between concordant and discordant twins, possibly due to limited statistical power. IBD patients had lower TCRbeta repertoire diversity, measured by the inverse Simpson index, than their healthy co-twins. Compared with healthy twins, IBD patients shared fewer clonotypes with other individuals, and the difference was most pronounced in patients with signs of disease activity. Differing immunosuppressive treatments among patients may have added background noise and inter-individual variability to the repertoires. No single strong signal or clonotype linked to IBD turned up in the results, so the idea that one exists was not supported.

Libraries were built with 5' RACE. Each TCR library was prepared from about 3.5 ug of total RNA. cDNA was synthesized with SMARTScribe reverse transcriptase in eight separate reactions per sample. During cDNA synthesis, unique molecular identifiers containing a 6-nucleotide sample barcode were introduced by template switching. Two nested PCRs of roughly 16 and 10 cycles amplified the TCRalpha and TCRbeta cDNA, and bead purification followed each PCR. Before amplification, the cDNA was treated with uracil DNA-glycosylase and purified using the QIAquick PCR purification kit. The second PCR added Illumina TruSeq-compatible adapters along with sample-specific barcodes. TapeStation and Qubit were used to check library quality and concentration, and roughly 5.5 ng of each library was pooled. The pooled libraries were sequenced with 2 x 100 bp reads and custom sequencing primers on an Illumina HiSeq2500 single-index Rapid Run. The original methods were these. MiGEC version 1.2.6 was used for UMI-based consensus assembly to correct PCR and sequencing errors. V(D)J alignment, clonotype assembly and CDR3 extraction were performed with MiXCR version 2.1.1. Normalisation of gene usage, clonotype sharing and MAIT/NKT TCR abundance was achieved by analysing the top 1000, 10 000 and 20 000 clonotypes per sample. Diversity was computed as the inverse Simpson index with the vegan R package after downsampling to 27 000 UMIs. Paired Mann-Whitney U tests were applied to discordant twin pairs, and Benjamini-Hochberg correction was used for multiple testing. TCRdb reprocessed the reads, so every CDR3 protein sequence counts as one entry and DNA is not shown. Clone size and V and J calls follow TCRdb, not the original study. This sample's clone table shows over 130,000 distinct CDR3 sequences. 2% to 2.5% of the sample is taken by the ten largest.

Per the germline V gene, KGHSH is the CDR1 and LQKENI is the CDR2. The CDR3 measures 13 amino acids from cysteine to phenylalanine. No DNA sequence was recorded. From each donor, an approximately 2.5 ml peripheral blood sample was collected into PAXgene tubes and stored at -80 degrees C. Without T cell sorting, total RNA was isolated from whole blood using the PAXgene blood miRNA kit on an automated QIAcube. Peripheral blood from monozygotic twin pairs who were concordant or discordant for inflammatory bowel disease underwent deep TCRalpha and TCRbeta repertoire profiling using unique molecular barcoding. Smoking habits were recorded for all twin pairs, with individuals classified as current, former or never smokers. On this clonotype: This receptor's antigen is unknown.

The rearrangement combines TRBV18 with TRBJ1-1. The sequence derives from a human donor with ulcerative colitis or Crohn's disease, or a healthy co-twin of an affected twin (not recorded which). The sample taken for sequencing was blood. The CDR3 protein is CASSPTRDTEAFF.